This T cell receptor beta chain derives from a study of T cell repertoires in cytomegalovirus infection. Study summary: In public TCR beta signatures, there were indications of both CMV infection and matching HLA type.

Notes on this clonotype: Its antigen is unknown. This may come from a read error, since a much larger clone is one base off.

Study-wide results and caveats: HLA-C-restricted TCR beta clonotypes specific for CMV led the ex vivo response.

Germline CDR1 and CDR2: SGHKS and YYEKEE (reference sequence). The CDR3 is made up of 15 amino acids. Germline trimming cut 3 bases from V and 2 bases from J; bases unmatched to any gene: 8. Each CDR3 protein gets one entry after TCRdb re-called the reads with MiXCR. The data show approximately 89,000 distinct CDR3 sequences, more than 20% seen once. The material was CD8+ T cells from cultured PBMCs, obtained from culture after CMV antigen stimulation. This TCR was recovered from a human donor in good health (CMV status not recorded). Some clones in this sample may be carry-over from other donors' samples. This chain joins TRBV5-5 and TRBJ2-7, with TRBD1 matching over 7 bases. Here the CDR3 DNA reads TGTGCCAGCAGCTCGGAACAGGGGTCCCCCTACGAGCAGTACTTC. Translating gives CASSSEQGSPYEQYF.